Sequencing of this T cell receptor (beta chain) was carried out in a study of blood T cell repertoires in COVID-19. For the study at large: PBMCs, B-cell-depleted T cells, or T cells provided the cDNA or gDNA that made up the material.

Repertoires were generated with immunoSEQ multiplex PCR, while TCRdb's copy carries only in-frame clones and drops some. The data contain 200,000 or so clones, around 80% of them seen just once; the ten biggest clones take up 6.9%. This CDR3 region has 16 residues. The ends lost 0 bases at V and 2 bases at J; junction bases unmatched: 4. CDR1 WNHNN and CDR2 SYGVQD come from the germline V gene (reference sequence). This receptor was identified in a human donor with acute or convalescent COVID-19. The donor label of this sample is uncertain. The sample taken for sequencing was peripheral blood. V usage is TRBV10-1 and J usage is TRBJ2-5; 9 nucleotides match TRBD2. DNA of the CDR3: TGCGCCAGCAGTGAGTCGCCTAGCGGGATTCAAGAGACCCAGTACTTC. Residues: CASSESPSGIQETQYF.